What follows are 10 T cell receptor beta chains derived from one specimen sequenced in a study of blood T cell repertoires in COVID-19. The protocol was immunoSEQ multiplex PCR, while the TCRdb copy is restricted to in-frame clones and leaves out a portion. The sample has roughly 150,000 clones; approximately 88% are singletons. Sequencing was done on a sample of peripheral blood. The receptors stem from a human donor in a cohort sampled during active COVID-19.

V and J are TRBV30 and TRBJ2-5, with a weak D call TRBD1 (6 bases). With 4 bases removed from V and 1 base from J, the gap between germline ends came to 10 bases. CDR1 and CDR2 (germline): GTSNPN, SVGIG (reference sequence). CDR3 length equals 13 residues. This chain's CDR3 is CAWNGRGQETQYF. The DNA for the CDR3 is TGTGCCTGGAACGGCAGGGGCCAAGAGACCCAGTACTTC.

This clone was counted once. The rearrangement links TRBV18 to TRBJ2-5, with 13 bases lining up with TRBD2. V shed 3 bases, J shed 5 bases, and the junction held 3 bases outside the gene matches. The CDR3 consists of 15 residues. CDR1 and CDR2 from the germline V gene are KGHSH and LQKENI. CDR3 region: CASSPGTSGMETQYF. CDR3 nucleotide sequence: TGTGCCAGCTCACCCGGGACTAGCGGGATGGAGACCCAGTACTTC.

This clone was picked up a small number of times. This sequence joins TRBV13 and TRBJ1-6; the match to TRBD1 covers 7 bases. Germline CDR1 and CDR2: PRHDT and FYEKMQ (reference sequence). CDR3 length: 15 amino acids. V trimming: 6 bases; J trimming: 5 bases; junction bases outside the gene matches: 7. In DNA form, the CDR3 reads TGTGCCAGCAGGTGGAAGGGGGCGCATAATTCACCCCTCCACTTT. This gives the protein CASRWKGAHNSPLHF.

The chain is built from TRBV5-1 and TRBJ1-3; D remains ambiguous. V gave up 4 bases and J gave up 0 bases, with 8 bases separating them. This CDR3 is built from 14 residues. Germline CDR1 and CDR2: SGHRS and YFSETQ. CDR3 sequence: CASSVSGSGNTIYF. The CDR3 DNA follows: TGCGCCAGCAGCGTCTCAGGCTCTGGAAACACCATATATTTT.

The rearrangement joins TRBV9 to TRBJ2-5; perhaps TRBD2 as D (6 bases). V was clipped by 0 bases and J by 0 bases, with 9 bases between them. From germline, CDR1 is SGDLS and CDR2 YYNGEE. The CDR3 is made up of 15 amino acids. CDR3 bases: TGTGCCAGCAGCGTAGCCTGGACTAACCAAGAGACCCAGTACTTC. Residues: CASSVAWTNQETQYF.

The rearrangement joins TRBV7-3 to TRBJ2-3, with 13 bases that match TRBD2. CDR1 is SGHTA and CDR2 is FQGTGA in the germline V gene. The CDR3 spans 15 residues. Trimming removed 2 bases from V and 7 bases from J; junction bases left unmatched: 3. The CDR3 region has the DNA TGTGCCAGCAGCTTATGGACTAGCGGGGGACATACGCAGTATTTT. Translation gives CASSLWTSGGHTQYF. The whole variable domain, remainder taken from reference TRBV7-3 and TRBJ2-3, is GAGVSQTPSNKVTEKGKYVELRCDPISGHTALYWYRQSLGQGPEFLIYFQGTGAADDSGLPNDRFFAVRPEGSVSTLKIQRTERGDSAVYLCASSLWTSGGHTQYFGPGTRLTVL.

The rearrangement joins TRBV6-5 to TRBJ1-5; D uncertain. The V end was cut by 0 bases, the J end by 5 bases, with 5 bases between. The CDR3 is 13 residues long. Per the germline V gene, CDR1 is MNHEY and CDR2 is SVGAGI. CDR3 coding DNA: TGTGCCAGCAGTTACTCACCAGATCAGCCCCAGCATTTT. Amino acids: CASSYSPDQPQHF.

The chain links TRBV6-2 or TRBV6-3 to TRBJ1-1, with 7 bases fitting TRBD1. J gave up 4 bases and V 2 bases, and 13 bases lay outside the gene matches. This CDR3 is built from 17 residues. Germline loops: CDR1 MNHEY, CDR2 SVGEGT. The CDR3 protein is CASSYPQGGVGSTEAFF. The CDR3 region has the DNA TGTGCCAGCAGTTACCCCCAAGGGGGCGTAGGGAGCACTGAAGCTTTCTTT.

The gene calls are TRBV5-4 and TRBJ2-5; D may be TRBD2 (7 bases). The CDR3 loop spans 14 amino acids. V dropped 1 base and J dropped 2 bases, with 9 bases sitting between them. CDR1 is SGHNT and CDR2 is YYREEE in the germline V gene (reference sequence). This CDR3 reads CASSLRGAQETQYF. CDR3 nucleotide sequence: TGTGCCAGCAGCTTGCGGGGGGCTCAAGAGACCCAGTACTTC.

This clone has a count of ten or more. This chain connects TRBV7-2 to TRBJ2-6; D is ambiguous. This CDR3 is 19 amino acids long. CDR1 SGHTA and CDR2 FQGNSA come from the germline V gene. V was pared by 5 bases and J by 0 bases, with 20 bases between. The CDR3 is CASSPRRRFQNSGANVLTF. CDR3 nucleotides: TGTGCCAGCAGCCCCCGTCGGCGGTTCCAAAACTCTGGGGCCAACGTCCTGACTTTC.